This TCR beta chain was obtained from a study of T cell responses to AZD1222 COVID-19 vaccine. The study's findings and limits: Close to half of all spike-specific TCRs reportedly target regions of the variants that are unmutated. Two AZD1222 doses significantly raised spike-specific TCR breadth and depth over controls. Distributed over spike, vaccine-associated CD4 TCRs predominated at 160-218 and 743-854.

The repertoire was sequenced with immunoSEQ multiplex PCR; TCRdb's copy has only in-frame clones and lacks some. Of 130,000 or so clones in the sample, about 94% were seen once. The sample holds one count of this clone. Its antigen is unidentified. The TCR was taken from an adult in good health. Sequenced here: peripheral blood, sampled on day 0 of AZD1222 vaccination.

CDR3: CASRPLGSEKLFF. The CDR3 bases are TGTGCCAGCAGACCGTTAGGGAGTGAAAAACTGTTTTTT. The chain has TRBV28 and TRBJ1-4; D uncertain. Trimming stripped 6 bases from V and 7 bases from J, with 12 bases between. The germline V gene encodes CDR1 MDHEN and CDR2 SYDVKM. There are 13 residues in the CDR3.